This T cell receptor beta chain came from a study of STAT5B mutations in CD4+ large granular lymphocyte leukemia. This clone was seen once. V was shortened by 7 bases and J by 4 bases, with 7 bases between the two germline ends. The CDR3 is made up of 12 amino acids. Germline V lookup: CDR1 MNHNS, CDR2 SASEGT. Here immunoSEQ multiplex PCR was the method, and the copy in TCRdb shows in-frame clones only, minus some. The table records fewer than 35,000 clones, 69% of them present only once. Buffy coats from healthy blood donors served as controls. V usage is TRBV6-1 and J usage is TRBJ1-4; D is undetermined. The sequencing input was CD4+ T cells from blood buffy coats. This receptor was obtained from a human donor in good health. The CDR3 nucleotides are TGTGCCAGCACGTACCGTAATGAAAAACTGTTTTTT. It translates to CASTYRNEKLFF.